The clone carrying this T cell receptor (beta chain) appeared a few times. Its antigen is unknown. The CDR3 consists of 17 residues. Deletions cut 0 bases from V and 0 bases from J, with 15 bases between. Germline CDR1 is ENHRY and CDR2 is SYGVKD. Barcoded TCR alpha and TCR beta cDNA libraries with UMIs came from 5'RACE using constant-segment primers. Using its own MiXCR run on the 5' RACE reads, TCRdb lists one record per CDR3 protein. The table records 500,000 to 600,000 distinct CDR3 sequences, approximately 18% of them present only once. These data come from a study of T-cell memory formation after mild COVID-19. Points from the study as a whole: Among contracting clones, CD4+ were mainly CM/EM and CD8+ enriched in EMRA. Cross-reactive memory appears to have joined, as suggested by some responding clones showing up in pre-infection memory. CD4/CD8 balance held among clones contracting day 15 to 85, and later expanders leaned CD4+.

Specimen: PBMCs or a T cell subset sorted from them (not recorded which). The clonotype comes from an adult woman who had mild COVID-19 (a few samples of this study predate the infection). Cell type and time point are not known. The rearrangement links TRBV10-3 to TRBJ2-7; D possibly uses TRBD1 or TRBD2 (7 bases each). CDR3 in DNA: TGTGCCATCAGTGAGTCGAGGGGGCTAGCGGACTCCTACGAGCAGTACTTC. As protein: CAISESRGLADSYEQYF.